This is a list of T cell receptor beta chains from one sample in a study of blood T cell repertoires in COVID-19. Sequencing used immunoSEQ multiplex PCR; TCRdb keeps in-frame clones, though not all of them. The data show about 170,000 clones, approximately 82% seen once. Material: peripheral blood. Receptor source: an elderly woman with acute or convalescent COVID-19. Each CDR3 is given with its conserved first and last residue. A D gene is named only where the DNA matches it firmly. Size is omitted from some rows. Given values are once, few, many or a class for expanded clones.

J | size | D | V | DNA | CDR3
TRBJ1-3 | NA | NA | TRBV6-5 | TGTGCCAGCAGTTACGCGGCGCCCTCTGGAAACACCATATATTTT | CASSYAAPSGNTIYF
TRBJ1-1 | NA | NA | TRBV5-1 | TGCGCCAGCAGCTTGGTTTCCGGTGCGGGGGTCACTGAAGCTTTCTTT | CASSLVSGAGVTEAFF
TRBJ1-1 | NA | NA | TRBV29-1 | TGCAGCGTTGAGGGCAGGGGGAACACTGAAGCTTTCTTT | CSVEGRGNTEAFF
TRBJ1-1 | NA | TRBD1 | TRBV18 | TGTGCCAGCTCACCGACAGGGGGGAACACTGAAGCTTTCTTT | CASSPTGGNTEAFF
TRBJ1-1 | many | TRBD1 | TRBV29-1 | TGCAGCACTCGAGGGACAGGGGGCCACACTGAAGCTTTCTTT | CSTRGTGGHTEAFF
TRBJ2-3 | NA | NA | TRBV27 | TGTGCCAGCAGTTTATCGGGTAGGGGCAGTGATCGCACAGATACGCAGTATTTT | CASSLSGRGSDRTDTQYF
TRBJ1-5 | NA | NA | TRBV6-5 | TGTGCCAGCAGACCCTCGGGACTTAGCAATCAGCCCCAGCATTTT | CASRPSGLSNQPQHF
TRBJ2-5 | NA | TRBD1 | TRBV3-1/TRBV3-2 | TGTGCCAGCAGCCAGGCGACAGGGGGAGAGACCCAGTACTTC | CASSQATGGETQYF
TRBJ2-3 | NA | NA | TRBV6-5 | TGTGCCAGCAGAGACTCCACAGATACGCAGTATTTT | CASRDSTDTQYF
TRBJ1-2 | once | TRBD1 | TRBV2 | TGTGCCAGCAGTCCTGGACAGGCTGAAGGAAGCTATGGCTACACCTTC | CASSPGQAEGSYGYTF
TRBJ2-1 | NA | TRBD1 | TRBV10-3 | TGTGCCACGGCCAGGGGGTCCTACAATGAGCAGTTCTTC | CATARGSYNEQFF
TRBJ2-7 | NA | TRBD1 | TRBV10-3 | TGTGCCATCAGTGACTCCGGGACAGGGTCCCTAGCCTACGAGCAGTACTTC | CAISDSGTGSLAYEQYF
TRBJ1-2 | NA | NA | TRBV5-4 | NA | CASSFGPGGYGYTF
TRBJ1-2 | NA | NA | TRBV27 | TGTGCCAGCAGTTCAAATGAGCGATATGGCTACACCTTC | CASSSNERYGYTF
TRBJ1-1 | NA | TRBD1 | TRBV19 | TGTGCCAGTAGTATCCAGGGGGCGGAAACTGAAGCTTTCTTT | CASSIQGAETEAFF